Listed here are 9 T cell receptor beta chains from one sample, sequenced in a study of blood T cell repertoires in COVID-19. TCRdb's table, derived via immunoSEQ multiplex PCR, lists solely in-frame clones and lacks some. The sample yields approximately 150,000 clones, 87% seen once. Sequenced sample: peripheral blood. Source of these receptors: a man older than 75 with acute or convalescent COVID-19.

The genes are TRBV3-1 (or the pseudogene TRBV3-2) and TRBJ2-1; 7 bases agree with TRBD2. The CDR3 extends over 14 amino acids. Per germline, CDR1 LGHDT and CDR2 YNNKEL (reference sequence). Unmatched junction bases numbered 5, after V lost 2 bases and J lost 7 bases. In nucleotides, the CDR3 is TGTGCCAGCAGCCAAAACCTGGGGGGGAATGAGCAGTTCTTC. Encoded protein: CASSQNLGGNEQFF.

V is TRBV28 and J is TRBJ1-2; 9 bases line up with TRBD1. Germline lookup yields CDR1 MDHEN and CDR2 SYDVKM. The J segment lost 2 bases and the V segment lost 4 bases, leaving 8 bases of the junction unmatched. The CDR3 is 16 residues long. The CDR3 sequence: CASSSPGQGKNYGYTF. DNA for the CDR3: TGTGCCAGCAGTTCCCCTGGACAGGGGAAGAACTATGGCTACACCTTC.

The chain combines TRBV30 with TRBJ1-2, with no clear D. Trimming took off 0 bases at V and 5 bases at J, with 10 bases between the two ends. The CDR3 has 13 amino acids. Germline lookup yields CDR1 GTSNPN and CDR2 SVGIG (reference sequence). The CDR3 nucleotides are TGTGCCTGGAGTGTAATCCCCGGGTATGGCTACACCTTC. Amino acid sequence: CAWSVIPGYGYTF.

The rearrangement uses TRBV5-4 and TRBJ2-4, with 10 bases identical to TRBD2. Trimming at V came to 1 base and at J to 0 bases, leaving 10 bases not matched to a gene. CDR3 length: 19 residues. Germline assignment: CDR1 SGHNT and CDR2 YYREEE (reference sequence). CDR3 bases: TGTGCCAGCAGCTTGAAAACGGATAGCGGGAGGTTAGCCAAAAACATTCAGTACTTC. This sequence encodes CASSLKTDSGRLAKNIQYF. Drawing the rest from reference TRBV5-4 and TRBJ2-4, the complete variable domain is ETGVTQSPTHLIKTRGQQVTLRCSSQSGHNTVSWYQQALGQGPQFIFQYYREEENGRGNFPPRFSGLQFPNYSSELNVNALELDDSALYLCASSLKTDSGRLAKNIQYFGAGTRLSVL.

The chain joins TRBV5-5 to TRBJ1-1, with no clear D. The CDR3 runs 14 residues. Germline CDR1 is SGHKS and CDR2 is YYEKEE (reference sequence). Trimming removed 0 bases from V and 4 bases from J, with 10 bases in between. The CDR3 region has the DNA TGTGCCAGCAGCTTGGCCACGGGTACCACTGAAGCTTTCTTT. This codes for CASSLATGTTEAFF. The full variable domain, with the rest looked up from reference TRBV5-5 and TRBJ1-1, is DAGVTQSPTHLIKTRGQQVTLRCSPISGHKSVSWYQQVLGQGPQFIFQYYEKEERGRGNFPDRFSARQFPNYSSELNVNALLLGDSALYLCASSLATGTTEAFFGQGTRLTVV.

This clone was seen a single time. The V and J genes are TRBV2 and TRBJ2-1, with 7 bases aligning to TRBD2. In germline, CDR1 is SNHLY, CDR2 FYNNEI. The trim removed 10 bases at V and 8 bases at J, leaving 14 bases unmatched. The CDR3 has 14 amino acids. The CDR3, as DNA: TGTGCCACGAGACTAGCCGAATGGAGCGATGAGCAGTTCTTC. Its protein product is CATRLAEWSDEQFF.

The chain combines TRBV13 with TRBJ2-7; tentative D call: TRBD1 (6 bases). V was pared by 6 bases and J by 2 bases, with 14 bases between. The CDR3 is 14 amino acids. CDR1 is PRHDT and CDR2 is FYEKMQ in the germline V gene (reference sequence). CDR3 bases: TGTGCCAGCAGAGCCAGGGGAGACGCCTACGAGCAGTACTTC. The encoded protein is CASRARGDAYEQYF.

The V gene is TRBV7-9, the J gene TRBJ1-2; D is possibly TRBD1 (6 bases). Trimming removed 1 base at V and 5 bases at J, with 11 bases between. CDR3 length equals 14 residues. CDR1 is SEHNR, CDR2 FQNEAQ, per germline (reference sequence). CDR3 residues: CASSLEGQGYGYTF. In DNA form, the CDR3 reads TGTGCCAGCAGCTTAGAGGGCCAGGGGTATGGCTACACCTTC.

The chain uses TRBV7-9 and TRBJ2-2; 8 nucleotides align to TRBD2. Losses at the gene ends were 3 bases for V and 2 bases for J; bases not matched to a gene: 8. This CDR3 has 17 residues. The germline V gene has CDR1 SEHNR and CDR2 FQNEAQ (reference sequence). The CDR3 protein is CASSFWTSPHNTGELFF. CDR3 coding DNA: TGTGCCAGCAGCTTTTGGACTAGCCCACACAACACCGGGGAGCTGTTTTTT.